The present T cell receptor beta chain was sequenced within a study of OX40 agonist ivuxolimab in advanced cancers. Looking at the study overall: Of mixed ages from about 23 to 85 and averaging approximately 60 years, the group was about 86% male.

Data came from immunoSEQ multiplex PCR; TCRdb stores just in-frame clones and leaves some out. Of over 10,000 clones in the sample, around 80% were seen once. The CDR3 contains 17 residues. V was cut by 0 bases and J by 0 bases, with 12 bases left in between. Germline-derived CDR1 and CDR2 are SNHLY and FYNNEI. This rearrangement joins TRBV2 to TRBJ1-5, with unresolved D. Source: CD4+ or CD8+ T cells sorted from blood, taken in a trial of the OX40 agonist ivuxolimab. This TCR was sampled from an adult with an advanced solid tumor such as melanoma, head and neck, liver or kidney cancer. CDR3 coding DNA: TGTGCCAGCAGTGAAGCTTCACGTACTCATAGCAATCAGCCCCAGCATTTT. This sequence encodes CASSEASRTHSNQPQHF.